The 12 T cell receptor beta chains listed next were all sequenced from one sample in a study of T cells expressing NK-cell markers. From the 5' RACE reads, TCRdb lists one entry per CDR3 protein and no DNA. The sample table sets out around 100,000 distinct CDR3 sequences. Sequencing used blood T cells: a sorted CD56 or NKG2C T cell subset, CD4+ or CD8+ T cells, or bulk PBMC T cells (not recorded which). These receptors all stem from a woman between 18 and 69 years old in good health.

The gene calls are TRBV5-4 and TRBJ2-3; the TCRdb call, TRBD1, lacks DNA for checking. Germline CDR1 and CDR2: SGHNT and YYREEE (reference sequence). This CDR3 region has 14 residues. CDR3 region: CASSSGTRTDTQYF. Full variable domain (missing parts from reference TRBV5-4 and TRBJ2-3): ETGVTQSPTHLIKTRGQQVTLRCSSQSGHNTVSWYQQALGQGPQFIFQYYREEENGRGNFPPRFSGLQFPNYSSELNVNALELDDSALYLCASSSGTRTDTQYFGPGTRLTVL.

This rearrangement joins TRBV6-2 or TRBV6-3 to TRBJ1-1; TCRdb gives TRBD1 as the D gene, but with no DNA this cannot be confirmed. Germline lookup yields CDR1 MNHEY and CDR2 SVGEGT. This CDR3 is 15 amino acids long. The CDR3 protein is CASSIRGTDFTEAFF.

J is TRBJ1-2 and V is TRBV12-3 or TRBV12-4. The CDR3 has 13 amino acids. CDR3 amino acids: CASRGGSLYGYTF.

The chain links TRBV29-1 to TRBJ1-4. Germline V gene lookup returns CDR1 SQVTM and CDR2 ANQGSEA. The CDR3 extends over 13 amino acids. The chain's CDR3 is CSVEDHNFAELFF.

J is TRBJ2-1 and V is TRBV5-5; the TCRdb D gene call, TRBD1, has no DNA to confirm it. The CDR3 has 14 amino acids. Looked up from germline, CDR1 is SGHKS and CDR2 is YYEKEE (reference sequence). CDR3 sequence reads: CASSSWTGANEQFF.

The chain links TRBV4-3 to TRBJ2-1; checking the TCRdb D call of TRBD2 is not possible without DNA. The CDR3 has 15 residues. Per the germline V gene, CDR1 is LGHNA and CDR2 is YSLEER. CDR3 in amino acids: CASTKTSGESNEQFF.

The chain combines TRBV7-9 with TRBJ2-3; the TCRdb call, TRBD2, lacks DNA for checking. Germline loops: CDR1 SEHNR, CDR2 FQNEAQ (reference sequence). This CDR3 is built from 16 residues. The CDR3 here is CASSPPTSGSPDTQYF.

V and J are TRBV15 and TRBJ1-1; TCRdb returns TRBD1, unconfirmable since there is no DNA. Germline loops: CDR1 LNHNV, CDR2 YYDKDF (reference sequence). The CDR3 spans 14 residues. CDR3 in amino acids: CATSTATGNTEAFF.

The rearrangement uses TRBV25-1 and TRBJ2-1; with no DNA, the TCRdb D assignment of TRBD2 cannot be verified. The germline V gene encodes CDR1 MGHDK and CDR2 SYGVNS. This CDR3 spans 16 amino acids. CDR3 region: CASSEPGLAGAGEQFF.

The chain combines TRBV29-1 with TRBJ2-3. This CDR3 comprises 13 residues. From germline, CDR1 is SQVTM and CDR2 ANQGSEA. The chain's CDR3 is CSVVAGNTDTQYF.

V and J are TRBV7-9 and TRBJ2-1; TCRdb proposes TRBD1, but this gene call is untestable without DNA. The germline CDR1 and CDR2 sequences are SEHNR and FQNEAQ (reference sequence). The CDR3 runs 15 residues. This CDR3 is CASSSSSGTPHEQFF.

The genes are TRBV29-1 and TRBJ1-5. This CDR3 has 13 amino acids. CDR1 and CDR2 (germline): SQVTM, ANQGSEA. The CDR3 reads CSVELGSNQPQHF.